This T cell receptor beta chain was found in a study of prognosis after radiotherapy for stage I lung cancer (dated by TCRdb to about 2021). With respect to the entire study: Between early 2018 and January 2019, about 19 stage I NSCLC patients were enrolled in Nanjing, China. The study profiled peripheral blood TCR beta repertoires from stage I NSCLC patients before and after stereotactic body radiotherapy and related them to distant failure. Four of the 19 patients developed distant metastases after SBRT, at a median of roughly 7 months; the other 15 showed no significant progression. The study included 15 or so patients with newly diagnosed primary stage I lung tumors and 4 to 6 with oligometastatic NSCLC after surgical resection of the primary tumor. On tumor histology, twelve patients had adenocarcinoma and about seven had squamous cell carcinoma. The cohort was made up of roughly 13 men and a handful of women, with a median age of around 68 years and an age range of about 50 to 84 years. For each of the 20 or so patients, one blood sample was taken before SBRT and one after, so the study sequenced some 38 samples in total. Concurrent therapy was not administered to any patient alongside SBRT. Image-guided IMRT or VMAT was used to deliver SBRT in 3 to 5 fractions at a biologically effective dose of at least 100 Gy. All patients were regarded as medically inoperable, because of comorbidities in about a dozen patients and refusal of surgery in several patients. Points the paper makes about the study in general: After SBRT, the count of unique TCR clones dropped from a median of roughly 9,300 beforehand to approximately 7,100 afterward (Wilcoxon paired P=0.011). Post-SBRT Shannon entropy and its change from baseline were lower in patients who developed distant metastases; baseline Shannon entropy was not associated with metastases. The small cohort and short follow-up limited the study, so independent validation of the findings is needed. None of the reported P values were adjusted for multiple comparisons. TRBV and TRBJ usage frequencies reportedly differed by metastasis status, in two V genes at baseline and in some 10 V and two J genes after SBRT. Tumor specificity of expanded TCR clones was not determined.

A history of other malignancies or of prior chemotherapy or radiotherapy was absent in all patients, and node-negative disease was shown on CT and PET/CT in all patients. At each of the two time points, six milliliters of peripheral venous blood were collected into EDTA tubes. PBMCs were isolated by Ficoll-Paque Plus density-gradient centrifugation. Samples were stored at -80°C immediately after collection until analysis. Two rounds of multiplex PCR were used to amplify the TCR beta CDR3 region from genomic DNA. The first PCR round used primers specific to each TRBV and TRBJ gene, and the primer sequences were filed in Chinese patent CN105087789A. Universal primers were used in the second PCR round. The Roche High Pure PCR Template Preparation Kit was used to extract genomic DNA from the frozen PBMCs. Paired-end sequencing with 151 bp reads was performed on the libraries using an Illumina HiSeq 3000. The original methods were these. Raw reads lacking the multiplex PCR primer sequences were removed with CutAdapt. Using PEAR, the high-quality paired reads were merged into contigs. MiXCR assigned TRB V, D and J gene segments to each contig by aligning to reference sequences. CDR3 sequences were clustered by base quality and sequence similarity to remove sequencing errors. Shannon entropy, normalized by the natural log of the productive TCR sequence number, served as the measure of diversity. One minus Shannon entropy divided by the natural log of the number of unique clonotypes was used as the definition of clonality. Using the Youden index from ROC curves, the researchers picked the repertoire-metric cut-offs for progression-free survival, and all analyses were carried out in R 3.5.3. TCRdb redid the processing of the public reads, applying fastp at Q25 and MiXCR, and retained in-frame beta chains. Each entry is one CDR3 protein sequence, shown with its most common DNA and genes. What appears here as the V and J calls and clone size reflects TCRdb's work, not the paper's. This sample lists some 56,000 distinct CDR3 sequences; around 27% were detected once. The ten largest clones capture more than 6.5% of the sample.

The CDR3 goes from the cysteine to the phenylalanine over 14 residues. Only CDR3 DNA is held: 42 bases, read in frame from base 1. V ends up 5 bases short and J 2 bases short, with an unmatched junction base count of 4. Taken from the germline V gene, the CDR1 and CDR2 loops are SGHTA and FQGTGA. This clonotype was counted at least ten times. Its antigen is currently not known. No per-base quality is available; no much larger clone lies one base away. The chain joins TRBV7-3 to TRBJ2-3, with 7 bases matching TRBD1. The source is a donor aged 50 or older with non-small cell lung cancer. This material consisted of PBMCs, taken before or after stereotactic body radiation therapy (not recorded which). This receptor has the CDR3 CASSITGATDTQYF. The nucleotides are TGTGCCAGCAGCATCACAGGGGCCACAGATACGCAGTATTTT. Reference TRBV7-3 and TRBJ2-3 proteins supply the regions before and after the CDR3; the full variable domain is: GAGVSQTPSNKVTEKGKYVELRCDPISGHTALYWYRQSLGQGPEFLIYFQGTGAADDSGLPNDRFFAVRPEGSVSTLKIQRTERGDSAVYLCASSITGATDTQYFGPGTRLTVL.